This record looks at one TCR beta chain sequence and its context. Time point noted: blood 4 weeks post-SBRT, at nephrectomy. Treatment given: 15 Gy SBRT to primary tumor, nephrectomy 4 weeks later. CDR1 SGHVS and CDR2 FQNEAQ come from the germline V gene. With 3 bases removed from V and 3 bases from J, the gap between germline ends came to 9 bases. This CDR3 spans 13 amino acids. These data come from a study of radiation and T cells in renal cell carcinoma. The protocol was immunoSEQ multiplex PCR, while the TCRdb copy is restricted to in-frame clones and leaves out a portion. The data contain 60,000 to 75,000 clones, around three quarters of them seen just once; the ten biggest clones take up approximately 7%.

The chain employs TRBV7-8 and TRBJ2-7; a possible D gene is TRBD2 (5 bases). The source of this sequence is a man aged 60 to 69 with renal cell carcinoma. Material: blood, obtained from a patient whose treatment included radiotherapy and nephrectomy. CDR3 sequence reads: CASSFGNYYEQYV. The CDR3 DNA is TGTGCCAGCAGCTTCGGGAACTACTACGAGCAGTACGTC.